This T cell receptor (beta chain) was retrieved from a study of vaccination and CD4 T cells after COVID-19 (dated by TCRdb to 2021 to 2024). Notes on the research overall: Convalescent patients had a positive SARS-CoV-2 result on nasal swab PCR, and of these patients, several had mild disease and one had severe disease. The convalescent cohort comprised six males and four females, including two Hispanic individuals, seven Caucasians, two Asians and one multiracial person. Participants received two doses of either the Pfizer-BioNTech BNT162b2 vaccine (n=8) or the Moderna mRNA-1273 vaccine (n=2). Post-COVID blood samples were collected from convalescent patients a median of approximately 100 days after diagnosis, with a range of roughly 30 to 161 days. Post-vaccine blood samples were obtained a median of about 70 days after the second vaccine dose, with a range of about 13 to 241 days. Culture stimuli were overlapping spike peptide pools from SARS-CoV-2 and from the common cold coronaviruses HCoV-NL63, HCoV-OC43 and HCoV-229E. Control cultures received a CEFX viral epitope pool as the positive control, an HIV-1 Nef peptide pool as the negative control, or no peptide. In roughly nine COVID-19 convalescent patients and 4 infection-naive healthy vaccine recipients, the spike-specific CD4+ TCR repertoire before mRNA vaccination was compared with the repertoire after mRNA vaccination. The research as a whole found: The study included relatively few convalescent patients and did not analyze early timepoints after natural infection. In convalescent patients, nearly all vaccine-specific clones (304 of 307) were found to be mono-reactive for SARS-CoV-2 spike rather than cross-reactive with common cold coronaviruses. An increase in the median number of SARS-CoV-2-reactive clonotypes from more than 20 after infection to a few dozen after vaccination was observed, but the change was not found to be significant. Among the post-vaccine SARS-CoV-2-reactive clones in convalescent patients, a median about 87% showed up only after vaccination, which suggests vaccine-specific priming.

For this clonotype: There is no known antigen for this receptor. Base qualities were left out, and no much larger clone turns up one base away.

The treatment or condition label corresponds to: approximately nine-day PBMC culture with coronavirus spike peptide pools or control peptides (ViraFEST assay). The ViraFEST assay was used in the study, in which antigen-specific T cells were expanded with peptide pools and expanded clonotypes were subsequently identified by TCR sequencing. The convalescent patients' positive SARS-CoV-2 PCR tests fell between March and December 2020, which was before the Alpha, Beta and Delta variants emerged in the United States. About 2 million PBMCs per well were cultured in IMDM with approximately 4.9% human AB serum and about 9.2 IU/ml IL-2, plus 10 ug/ml peptide pools. Half of the culture medium was replaced with fresh IL-2-containing medium on days 3 and 7. After 10 to 11 days of culture, CD4+ T cells were isolated by negative selection with the EasySep CD4+ T cell isolation kit. Ficoll-Paque Plus gradient centrifugation was used to isolate PBMCs from whole blood, and the isolated PBMCs were then either used fresh or cryopreserved at -140C. In general, triplicate wells were set up for every culture condition.

Library preparation employed PCR. DNA from cultured CD4+ T cells was subjected to TCR sequencing with the Oncomine TCR Beta short-read assay at the Johns Hopkins FTIC core. Genomic DNA was extracted from the cultured CD4+ T cells with the QIAamp micro DNA kit. Oncomine TCR Beta libraries from cultured CD4+ T cells were pooled with unique dual indexes and sequenced on an Illumina iSeq 100. Processing in the source paper ran as follows. Non-productive sequences were filtered out, and CDR3s that did not start with C, did not end with F or W, or were shorter than 7 amino acids were discarded. The MANAFEST web application identified antigen-specific clonotypes by comparing peptide-stimulated wells against reference wells and other culture wells. An FDR below 0.05, an odds ratio above 5, and a productive frequency above 0.1% in at least two of three replicate wells were required for clones to be considered positive. Clonotypes that were significantly expanded in both SARS-CoV-2 spike wells and at least one common cold coronavirus spike condition were defined as cross-reactive. Levenshtein distances (stringdist) and unrooted phylogenetic trees (ape) in R version 3.6.1 were used to assess CDR3 homology. TCRdb reanalyzed the raw reads on its own, using fastp at Q25 for trimming and MiXCR for clone calling, and kept in-frame beta chains. Rows with one shared CDR3 protein collapse into an entry with the most common genes and DNA. TCRdb, not the original authors, processed these V and J calls. The sample table contains roughly 12,000 distinct CDR3 sequences; only one count was recorded for approximately 50% of them. The ten largest clones take up approximately 16% of the sample.

From the cysteine up to the phenylalanine, the CDR3 has a length of 16 residues. Of all the DNA, just the CDR3 is kept, 48 bases in frame from base 1. The germline V and J ends show losses of 5 bases and 6 bases respectively, and no gene match explains 14 bases of the junction. CDR1 and CDR2 are read off the germline V gene (reference sequence) as GTSNPN and SVGIG. Sequencing was performed on CD4+ T cells from blood, cultured in vitro. The chain was built from TRBV30 and TRBJ1-5; 9 of the junction bases match TRBD1. The receptor's source is a human donor who had recovered from COVID-19. The CDR3: CAWSAGTGWSGQPQHF. The nucleotide sequence reads as follows: TGTGCCTGGTCTGCCGGGACAGGGTGGTCGGGTCAGCCCCAGCATTTT.